This T cell receptor beta chain was recovered during a study of shared clonotypes between healthy human individuals. On this clone itself: What it binds is not known.

For each subset, genomic DNA was distributed in equal portions over several immunoSEQ plates. Replicate PCRs for sorted subsets used roughly 200 ng DNA; this equaled about 30,000 T cell genomes. Assay: immunoSEQ multiplex PCR; the TCRdb copy retains only in-frame clones and omits some. The sample lists 550,000 to 800,000 clones, roughly 91% occurring once. Study-wide results and limits: Represented genetic and exposure-history diversity was restricted by having few donors.

The CDR3 is made up of 14 amino acids. Losses at the gene ends were 7 bases for V and 3 bases for J; bases not matched to a gene: 7. From germline, CDR1 is MNHEY and CDR2 SMNVEV (reference sequence). All donors were Caucasian adults living in Nashville, Tennessee. The chain has TRBV27 and TRBJ2-7; 9 bases are shared with TRBD1. The clonotype comes from a man younger than 30 in good health. Some clones in this sample may be carry-over from other donors' samples. The sequencing input was memory CD8+ T cells from PBMCs. Subset: CD45RO+ cells pooled with CCR7-negative TemRA cells. The CDR3 sequence is CASTPTGGSYEQYF. CDR3 bases: TGTGCCAGCACGCCCACAGGGGGCAGCTACGAGCAGTACTTC.